This T cell receptor (beta chain) was recorded in a study of human T cells and chemical hapten exposure. Study as a whole: For sensitization, 2% DPC was applied to a 2 cm by 2 cm patch of upper inner arm skin.

Time point noted: pre-sensitization, week 0. Stated treatment: therapeutic diphenylcyclopropenone sensitization with weekly scalp DPC. This clonotype occurred many times. Between the trimmed V and J ends, which lost 6 bases and 1 base, there was a span of 15 bases. Germline V gene lookup returns CDR1 MNHEY and CDR2 SVGAGI. The CDR3 runs to 15 residues. It was the library that attached unique molecular identifiers to individual cDNA molecules. TCRdb reanalysed the RACE reads using MiXCR and keeps one entry per CDR3 protein. Of about 120,000 distinct CDR3 sequences in the sample, approximately 13% were seen once.

This TCR came from a woman younger than 30 with alopecia areata. Some clones in this sample may be carry-over from other donors' samples. This chain connects TRBV6-5 to TRBJ1-2; D is unclear. Sequencing used whole blood, obtained in connection with sensitization to the hapten diphenylcyclopropenone (DPC). CDR3 residues: CASRQTRALNYGYTF. The CDR3 nucleotides read TGTGCCAGCAGACAAACAAGGGCCCTTAACTATGGCTACACCTTC.